This is a list of T cell receptor beta chains from one sample in a study of blood T cell repertoires in COVID-19. Produced via immunoSEQ multiplex PCR; TCRdb's table is partial and in-frame only. The data show about 160,000 clones, with around 83% seen just once and about 1% held by the top ten. The sequencing input was peripheral blood. These TCRs come from a middle-aged man with acute or convalescent COVID-19. CDR3s include the opening cysteine and the closing phenylalanine or tryptophan. A D gene is named only where the DNA matches it firmly. Not every row has a clone size; where given, it reads once, few, many or a size class.

CDR3 protein,CDR3 DNA,J gene,V gene,clone size,D gene
CASSSLAGVSYEQYF,TGTGCCAGCAGCTCCTTGGCGGGGGTCTCCTACGAGCAGTACTTC,TRBJ2-7,TRBV4-2,.,TRBD2
CASSQGGNTEAFF,TGTGCCAGCAGCCAGGGGGGGAACACTGAAGCTTTCTTT,TRBJ1-1,TRBV12-3/TRBV12-4,few,TRBD1
CASSPSPGPGRETQYF,TGCGCCAGCAGCCCCTCCCCGGGCCCGGGGAGGGAGACCCAGTACTTC,TRBJ2-5,TRBV5-1,.,.
CASSVTGNNEQFF,TGTGCCAGCAGTGTAACAGGGAACAATGAGCAGTTCTTC,TRBJ2-1,TRBV6-4,once,.
CASSFTGGVTDEQFF,TGCGCCAGCAGCTTTACAGGGGGGGTTACGGATGAGCAGTTCTTC,TRBJ2-1,TRBV5-1,.,.
CATSDAGTGGDNEQFF,TGTGCCACCAGTGATGCCGGGACAGGGGGTGACAATGAGCAGTTCTTC,TRBJ2-1,TRBV24-1,.,TRBD1
CSASPRGGTYNEQFF,TGCAGTGCTAGTCCTCGGGGGGGGACCTACAATGAGCAGTTCTTC,TRBJ2-1,TRBV20-1,.,TRBD2
CAWSRGVTDTQYF,TGTGCCTGGTCTCGGGGGGTAACAGATACGCAGTATTTT,TRBJ2-3,TRBV30,.,TRBD2
CASSLGTSGGQETQYF,TGCGCCAGCAGCTTAGGGACTAGCGGGGGCCAAGAGACCCAGTACTTC,TRBJ2-5,TRBV5-1,.,TRBD2
CASSETGSEAFF,TGTGCCAGCAGTGAAACAGGGTCTGAAGCTTTCTTT,TRBJ1-1,TRBV2,.,.
CASSLRGLRGGPKETQYF,TGTGCCAGCAGCTTAAGAGGTCTCCGGGGGGGGCCCAAGGAGACCCAGTACTTC,TRBJ2-5,TRBV7-9,.,TRBD2
CASASSRAGGGEQYF,TGTGCTAGTGCCTCCTCTCGGGCGGGTGGAGGGGAGCAGTACTTC,TRBJ2-7,TRBV12-5,.,.
CASSLNRDFSGNTIYF,TGTGCCAGCAGTCTAAATCGGGACTTCTCTGGAAACACCATATATTTT,TRBJ1-3,TRBV14,.,.
CASSPTTANYGYTF,TGTGCCAGCAGTCCCACCACGGCTAACTATGGCTACACCTTC,TRBJ1-2,TRBV6-6,.,.
CASSFTGGVPDTQYF,TGTGCCAGCAGCTTTACGGGGGGGGTCCCAGATACGCAGTATTTT,TRBJ2-3,TRBV7-2,.,TRBD2
CASSQDSRPQHF,TGTGCCAGCAGCCAAGATTCGAGGCCCCAGCATTTT,TRBJ1-5,TRBV3-1/TRBV3-2,.,.
CASRPGGLGNSPLHF,TGTGCCAGCAGACCAGGGGGGCTCGGTAATTCACCCCTCCACTTT,TRBJ1-6,TRBV6-5,.,TRBD1
CASRPLGTGDINYGYTF,TGTGCCAGCAGACCTTTGGGGACAGGGGATATTAACTATGGCTACACCTTC,TRBJ1-2,TRBV27,.,TRBD1
CATSDPDRFEQFF,TGTGCCACCAGTGATCCCGACAGATTTGAGCAGTTCTTC,TRBJ2-1,TRBV24-1,.,.
CASSLVGLTGDGYTF,TGTGCCAGCAGCTTAGTAGGTTTGACAGGGGATGGCTACACCTTC,TRBJ1-2,TRBV7-2,once,TRBD1
CASSVEVSGDYGYTF,TGTGCCAGCAGCGTAGAGGTATCGGGGGACTATGGCTACACCTTC,TRBJ1-2,TRBV9,.,.
CASSAASHPGVDTQYF,TGCGCCAGCAGCGCAGCCTCTCATCCAGGGGTAGATACGCAGTATTTT,TRBJ2-3,TRBV5-1,once,.
CASSFSITDTQYF,TGTGCCAGCAGTTTCAGTATCACAGATACGCAGTATTTT,TRBJ2-3,TRBV12-3/TRBV12-4,.,.
CASSGPRGQTDTEAFF,TGTGCCAGTAGTGGTCCTCGCGGACAGACAGACACTGAAGCTTTCTTT,TRBJ1-1,TRBV19,.,.
CASRRSSYNEQFF,TGTGCCAGCAGACGGAGCTCCTACAATGAGCAGTTCTTC,TRBJ2-1,TRBV6-5,.,.
CASSPRGNGYTF,TGTGCCAGTAGCCCTAGAGGGAATGGCTACACCTTC,TRBJ1-2,TRBV19,.,.
CASSDTGEATEAFF,TGTGCCAGCAGCGATACAGGGGAGGCCACTGAAGCTTTCTTT,TRBJ1-1,TRBV7-3,.,TRBD1
CASSTVGGGYEQFF,TGCGCCAGCAGTACGGTCGGGGGTGGCTATGAGCAGTTCTTC,TRBJ2-1,TRBV4-1,.,.
CASSSPRGYGYTF,TGTGCCAGCAGTTCCCCCCGGGGGTATGGCTACACCTTC,TRBJ1-2,TRBV28,.,.
CASRGGNSGNTIYF,TGTGCCAGCAGGGGGGGGAACTCTGGAAACACCATATATTTT,TRBJ1-3,TRBV2,few,.
CASSRLGPTGNYGYTF,TGTGCCAGCAGTCGCTTAGGCCCTACAGGGAACTATGGCTACACCTTC,TRBJ1-2,TRBV27,once,.
CAISEAFGSAFEAFF,TGTGCCATCAGTGAGGCCTTTGGTAGTGCGTTTGAAGCTTTCTTT,TRBJ1-1,TRBV10-3,few,.
CASSSSPGDRGNTEAFF,TGTGCCAGCAGCTCCTCACCGGGGGACAGGGGAAACACTGAAGCTTTCTTT,TRBJ1-1,TRBV5-4,once,TRBD1
CARSLENTTINYGYTF,TGTGCCAGAAGCTTGGAAAATACAACCATAAACTATGGCTACACCTTC,TRBJ1-2,TRBV5-3,.,.
CSARQGSAIGYTF,TGCAGCGCACGACAGGGATCGGCGATTGGCTACACCTTC,TRBJ1-2,TRBV29-1,.,TRBD1
CASSSRTVPVEQYF,TGTGCCAGCAGTTCCCGGACAGTGCCGGTCGAGCAGTACTTC,TRBJ2-7,TRBV27,.,.
CASSRTTSGGAGEQFF,TGTGCCAGCAGCCGTACCACTAGCGGGGGGGCGGGCGAGCAGTTCTTC,TRBJ2-1,TRBV14,.,TRBD2
CASIGLANTGELFF,TGTGCCAGCATAGGACTAGCGAACACCGGGGAGCTGTTTTTT,TRBJ2-2,TRBV6-5,few,TRBD2
CASSLSGGRGNTEAFF,TGTGCCAGCAGCTTGTCAGGGGGCAGGGGAAACACTGAAGCTTTCTTT,TRBJ1-1,TRBV5-6,.,TRBD1
CASRSRTGPYGYTF,TGTGCCAGCAGGTCTCGGACAGGGCCCTATGGCTACACCTTC,TRBJ1-2,TRBV3-1/TRBV3-2,.,TRBD1
CIAGRDRGYANTEAFF,TGCATAGCGGGACGGGACAGGGGATATGCGAACACTGAAGCTTTCTTT,TRBJ1-1,TRBV30,.,TRBD1
CAWRIQGAQGYGYTF,TGTGCCTGGAGGATACAGGGGGCGCAGGGCTATGGCTACACCTTC,TRBJ1-2,TRBV30,.,TRBD1
CATSRRGGEISYNEQFF,TGTGCCACCAGCAGAAGGGGGGGGGAGATCTCCTACAATGAGCAGTTCTTC,TRBJ2-1,TRBV15,.,.
CASSLAFLSGNTIYF,TGCGCCAGCAGCTTGGCCTTCCTCTCTGGAAACACCATATATTTT,TRBJ1-3,TRBV5-1,.,.
CASSRRDEQYF,TGTGCCAGCAGCCGCAGGGACGAGCAGTACTTC,TRBJ2-7,TRBV3-1/TRBV3-2,.,.
CASSYSLGYTEAFF,TGTGCCAGCAGTTACTCCCTCGGGTACACTGAAGCTTTCTTT,TRBJ1-1,TRBV6-5,few,.
CSVDRQRNYGYTF,TGCAGCGTTGACCGACAGAGGAACTATGGCTACACCTTC,TRBJ1-2,TRBV29-1,.,.
CASSPGQGSGANVLTF,TGCGCCAGCAGCCCGGGACAGGGGTCTGGGGCCAACGTCCTGACTTTC,TRBJ2-6,TRBV5-1,.,TRBD1
CASSLGGATGNNEQFF,TGTGCCAGCAGCTTGGGAGGGGCCACAGGGAACAATGAGCAGTTCTTC,TRBJ2-1,TRBV7-3,.,.
CASSPLPQVGSANEQFF,TGTGCCAGCAGTCCGCTACCCCAGGTTGGATCCGCCAATGAGCAGTTCTTC,TRBJ2-1,TRBV27,.,.
CASSRTNTEAFF,TGTGCCAGCAGCCGTACTAACACTGAAGCTTTCTTT,TRBJ1-1,TRBV3-1/TRBV3-2,once,.
CASSPGGEPNQPQHF,TGTGCCAGCAGCCCCGGCGGAGAACCCAATCAGCCCCAGCATTTT,TRBJ1-5,TRBV6-2/TRBV6-3,.,.
CASSYRTSGGSSTDTQYF,TGTGCCAGCAGCTACCGGACTAGCGGGGGGTCTAGCACAGATACGCAGTATTTT,TRBJ2-3,TRBV7-8,.,TRBD2